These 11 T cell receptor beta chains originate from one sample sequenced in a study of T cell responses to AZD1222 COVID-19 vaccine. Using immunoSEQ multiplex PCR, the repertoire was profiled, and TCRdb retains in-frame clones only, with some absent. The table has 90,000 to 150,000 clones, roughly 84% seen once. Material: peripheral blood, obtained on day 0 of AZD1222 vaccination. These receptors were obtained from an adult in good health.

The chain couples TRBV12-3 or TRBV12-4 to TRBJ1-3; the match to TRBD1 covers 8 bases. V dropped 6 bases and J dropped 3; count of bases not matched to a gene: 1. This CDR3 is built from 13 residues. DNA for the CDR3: TGTGCCAGCAGCGGGACAGGTGGAAACACCATATATTTT. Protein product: CASSGTGGNTIYF.

CDR3 protein: CASSLGGHPSSYEQYF. CDR3 coding DNA: TGCGCCAGCAGCTTGGGGGGACATCCAAGCTCCTACGAGCAGTACTTC. The chain is built from TRBV5-1 and TRBJ2-7; possible D gene TRBD1, 6 bases. CDR1 and CDR2 from the germline V gene are SGHRS and YFSETQ. The CDR3 sequence is 16 residues long. Between the trimmed V and J ends, which lost 0 bases and 0 bases, there was a span of 13 bases.

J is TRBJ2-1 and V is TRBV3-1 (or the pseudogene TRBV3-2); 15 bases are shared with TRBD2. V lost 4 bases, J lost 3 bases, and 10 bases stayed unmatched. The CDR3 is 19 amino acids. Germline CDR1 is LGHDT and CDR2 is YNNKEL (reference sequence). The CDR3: CASSRPGTSGGTFYNEQFF. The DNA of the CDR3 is TGTGCCAGCAGCCGCCCCGGGACTAGCGGGGGGACATTCTACAATGAGCAGTTCTTC.

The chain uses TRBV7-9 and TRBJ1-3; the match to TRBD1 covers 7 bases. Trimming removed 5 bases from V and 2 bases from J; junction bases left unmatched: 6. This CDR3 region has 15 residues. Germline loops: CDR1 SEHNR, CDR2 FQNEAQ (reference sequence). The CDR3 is CASSAPDRAGNTIYF. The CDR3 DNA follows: TGTGCCAGCAGCGCCCCCGACAGGGCTGGAAACACCATATATTTT.

As DNA, the CDR3 is TGTGCCAGCAGTTACCCTGGGACAGTGAACACTGAAGCTTTCTTT. It is translated as CASSYPGTVNTEAFF. The chain links TRBV6-5 to TRBJ1-1; TRBD1 aligns across 7 bases. The CDR3 is 15 amino acids. Germline CDR1 reads MNHEY; CDR2 reads SVGAGI. The trim removed 2 bases at V and 0 bases at J, leaving 3 bases unmatched.

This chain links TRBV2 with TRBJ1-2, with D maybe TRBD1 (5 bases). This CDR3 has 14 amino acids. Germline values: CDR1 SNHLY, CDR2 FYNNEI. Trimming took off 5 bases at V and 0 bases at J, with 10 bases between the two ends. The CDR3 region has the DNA TGTGCCAGCAGTTCCGGGACTTCTAACTATGGCTACACCTTC. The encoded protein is CASSSGTSNYGYTF.

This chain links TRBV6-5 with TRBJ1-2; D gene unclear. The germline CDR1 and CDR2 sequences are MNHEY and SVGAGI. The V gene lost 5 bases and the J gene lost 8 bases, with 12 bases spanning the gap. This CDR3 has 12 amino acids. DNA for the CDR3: TGTGCCAGCAGTCGCGGCGGGTCGGGCTACACCTTC. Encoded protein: CASSRGGSGYTF.

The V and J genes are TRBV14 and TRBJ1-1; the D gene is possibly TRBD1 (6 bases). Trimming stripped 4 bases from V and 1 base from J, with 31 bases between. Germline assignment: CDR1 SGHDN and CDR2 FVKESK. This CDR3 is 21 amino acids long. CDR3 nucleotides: TGTGCCAGCAGCCCGACACCAACCTTCGGACAGCGCCTTGATAGGAACACTGAAGCTTTCTTT. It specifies CASSPTPTFGQRLDRNTEAFF.

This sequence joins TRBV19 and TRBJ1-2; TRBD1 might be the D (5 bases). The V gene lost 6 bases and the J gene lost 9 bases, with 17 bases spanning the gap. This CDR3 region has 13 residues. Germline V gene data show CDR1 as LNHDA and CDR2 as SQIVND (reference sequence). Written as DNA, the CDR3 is TGTGCCAGTAGGGACACCAGTAAGCCCAGCTACACCTTC. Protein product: CASRDTSKPSYTF.

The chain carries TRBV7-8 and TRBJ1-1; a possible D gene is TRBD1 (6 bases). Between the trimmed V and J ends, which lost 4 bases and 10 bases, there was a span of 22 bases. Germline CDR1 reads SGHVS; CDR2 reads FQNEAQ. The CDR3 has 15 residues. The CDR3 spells CASSSNRVGPIRAFF. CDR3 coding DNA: TGTGCCAGCAGCTCGAACAGGGTAGGCCCCATCCGAGCTTTCTTT.

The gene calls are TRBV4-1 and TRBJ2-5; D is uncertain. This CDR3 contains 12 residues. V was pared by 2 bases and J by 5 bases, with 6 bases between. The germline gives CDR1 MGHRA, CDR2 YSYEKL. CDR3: CASSQPRETQYF. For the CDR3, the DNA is TGCGCCAGCAGCCAACCCCGGGAGACCCAGTACTTC.